Below are 13 T cell receptor beta chains sequenced from a single sample in a study of cytomegalovirus exposure and HLA in healthy donors. Primers included in the PCR were 60 Vbeta and 13 Jbeta primers. The table came from immunoSEQ multiplex PCR; TCRdb's copy has only in-frame clones and leaves some out. This table has roughly 120,000 clones, approximately 80% appearing once. The sequenced sample consisted of PBMCs. All receptors come from a man between 25 and 39 years old in good health and CMV-seronegative.

This chain uses TRBV5-4 with TRBJ2-5; TRBD2 is a possible D gene (6 bases). The V gene's germline CDR1 is SGHNT and CDR2 YYREEE (reference sequence). The CDR3 covers 14 residues. Trimming cost V 5 bases and J 3 bases, with 14 bases left between them. The CDR3 DNA follows: TGTGCCAGCAGTCGGGAGTTCACCAAAGAGACCCAGTACTTC. Encoded protein: CASSREFTKETQYF.

The chain recombines TRBV5-1 with TRBJ2-7; 9 bases map to TRBD2. The germline V gene has CDR1 SGHRS and CDR2 YFSETQ. The trim removed 3 bases at V and 4 bases at J, leaving 5 bases unmatched. The CDR3 runs 14 residues. The CDR3 coding sequence is TGCGCCAGCAGCTGGGGTAGCGGGAGATACGAGCAGTACTTC. Protein sequence: CASSWGSGRYEQYF. The full variable domain, with the rest looked up from reference TRBV5-1 and TRBJ2-7, is KAGVTQTPRYLIKTRGQQVTLSCSPISGHRSVSWYQQTPGQGLQFLFEYFSETQRNKGNFPGRFSGRQFSNSRSEMNVSTLELGDSALYLCASSWGSGRYEQYFGPGTRLTVT.

The V call is TRBV7-3, the J call TRBJ2-7; 10 bases fit TRBD2. The CDR3 is 16 residues long. From germline, CDR1 is SGHTA and CDR2 FQGTGA. V dropped 5 bases and J dropped 7; count of bases not matched to a gene: 14. CDR3 in DNA: TGTGCCAGCAGCCCAAGGGGACTAGCGAGACCAGGAGAGCAGTACTTC. This sequence encodes CASSPRGLARPGEQYF.

This clone was detected only a few times. CDR3 sequence (DNA): TGTGCCATCAGTGACTTCCCGGGACGGGGGGGCGTTAGGGCCGGGGAGCTGTTTTTT. The encoded protein is CAISDFPGRGGVRAGELFF. This sequence joins TRBV10-3 and TRBJ2-2; 8 bases fit TRBD2. There are 19 residues in the CDR3. From germline, CDR1 is ENHRY and CDR2 SYGVKD. V dropped 3 bases and J dropped 6; count of bases not matched to a gene: 18.

This chain joins TRBV27 and TRBJ2-7, with a possible D match to TRBD2 (5 bases). Germline V gene data show CDR1 as MNHEY and CDR2 as SMNVEV (reference sequence). The CDR3 covers 15 residues. The V gene lost 2 bases and the J gene lost 2 bases, with 13 bases spanning the gap. The CDR3 region has the DNA TGTGCCAGCAGTTTAAGGGTCCCGGGGACCTACGAGCAGTACTTC. It translates to CASSLRVPGTYEQYF.

This clone is a singleton in its sample. The gene calls are TRBV7-8 and TRBJ2-7; D may be TRBD2 (6 bases). Germline V gives CDR1 SGHVS, CDR2 FQNEAQ. The CDR3 loop spans 16 amino acids. Trimming took 3 bases from V and 7 from J, leaving 22 bases between them. CDR3 sequence reads: CASSFLGGTSRREQYF. The CDR3 DNA sequence: TGTGCCAGCAGCTTTTTAGGCGGGACCAGTCGCAGGGAGCAGTACTTC.

The chain combines TRBV29-1 with TRBJ2-1, with D uncertain. There are 11 residues in the CDR3. The V end lost 3 bases, the J end lost 4 bases, and 4 bases lay between the germline ends. Germline assignment: CDR1 SQVTM and CDR2 ANQGSEA. CDR3: CSVDLYNEQFF. The CDR3 bases are TGCAGCGTTGACCTGTACAATGAGCAGTTCTTC.

The V and J genes are TRBV11-2 and TRBJ2-3; no clear D gene. CDR1 SGHAT and CDR2 FQNNGV come from the germline V gene. This CDR3 is built from 13 residues. The V end was cut by 3 bases, the J end by 0 bases, with 4 bases between. CDR3 sequence (DNA): TGTGCCAGCAGCTTCGTGAGCACAGATACGCAGTATTTT. It encodes CASSFVSTDTQYF.

The chain is built from TRBV6-1 and TRBJ2-1, with D possibly matching TRBD1 (5 bases). This CDR3 is built from 15 residues. The germline V gene encodes CDR1 MNHNS and CDR2 SASEGT. The germline V and J ends were trimmed by 3 bases and 0 bases, with 9 bases remaining between them. The CDR3 DNA reads as TGTGCCAGCAGTGAGTTGGGGCGCTCCTACAATGAGCAGTTCTTC. Translating it yields CASSELGRSYNEQFF.

V usage is TRBV6-1 and J usage is TRBJ2-1; 7 bases map to TRBD2. Unmatched junction bases numbered 6, after V lost 4 bases and J lost 3 bases. The CDR3 covers 15 residues. Looked up from germline, CDR1 is MNHNS and CDR2 is SASEGT. CDR3 nucleotide sequence: TGTGCCAGCAGTGTGGTGAGCGGGGTCTACAATGAGCAGTTCTTC. It specifies CASSVVSGVYNEQFF.

With regard to this clone: Other DNA sequences in this specimen translate into the identical CDR3. This chain connects TRBV5-1 to TRBJ2-5; D is uncertain. In germline, CDR1 is SGHRS, CDR2 YFSETQ. The CDR3 is 11 amino acids. Trimming shortened V by 3 bases and J by 2 bases, and 2 bases separated the two germline ends. The chain's CDR3 is CASSSQETQYF. Here the CDR3 DNA reads TGCGCCAGCAGCTCTCAAGAGACCCAGTACTTC. The whole variable domain, remainder taken from reference TRBV5-1 and TRBJ2-5, is KAGVTQTPRYLIKTRGQQVTLSCSPISGHRSVSWYQQTPGQGLQFLFEYFSETQRNKGNFPGRFSGRQFSNSRSEMNVSTLELGDSALYLCASSSQETQYFGPGTRLLVL.

This clone appeared a single time. The chain links TRBV2 to TRBJ1-5, with 9 positions matching TRBD1. This CDR3 spans 15 amino acids. Unmatched junction bases numbered 4, after V lost 6 bases and J lost 1 base. CDR1 SNHLY and CDR2 FYNNEI come from the germline V gene. The CDR3 is CASRATGGSNQPQHF. CDR3 DNA sequence: TGTGCCAGCAGGGCTACAGGGGGCAGCAATCAGCCCCAGCATTTT.

This chain connects TRBV6-5 to TRBJ1-1; possibly TRBD1 for D (6 bases). CDR1 is MNHEY and CDR2 is SVGAGI in the germline V gene. V lost 2 bases and J 1 base, leaving 8 bases between the germline ends. This CDR3 is built from 14 residues. This chain's CDR3 is CASSYLTGNTEAFF. CDR3 in DNA: TGTGCCAGCAGTTACCTGACAGGGAACACTGAAGCTTTCTTT.